One sample yielded the 26 T cell receptor beta chains listed below, sequenced in a study of T cells in localized non-small cell lung cancer. Measured with immunoSEQ multiplex PCR; TCRdb has only the in-frame clones, and not every one. Among 45,000 to 55,000 clones listed, approximately 80% were seen once. This specimen was peripheral blood, taken before any cancer treatment. Source of these receptors: a man between 40 and 70 years old with stage I squamous cell lung carcinoma.

The chain joins TRBV28 to TRBJ2-7; 8 bases match TRBD1. V lost 6 bases, J lost 4 bases, and 8 bases stayed unmatched. Germline V gives CDR1 MDHEN, CDR2 SYDVKM. The CDR3 is made up of 14 amino acids. CDR3 residues: CASRQADRVYEQYF. As DNA, the CDR3 is TGTGCCAGCAGACAGGCGGACAGGGTTTACGAGCAGTACTTC.

The table lists this clone with a few counts. This chain joins TRBV15 and TRBJ2-7; TRBD1 matches 8 bases. Trimming removed 7 bases from V and 6 bases from J; junction bases left unmatched: 11. Looked up from germline, CDR1 is LNHNV and CDR2 is YYDKDF (reference sequence). This CDR3 region has 14 residues. Here the CDR3 reads CATTSRDRTAEQYF. The CDR3, as DNA: TGTGCCACCACGTCGCGGGACAGGACGGCCGAGCAGTACTTC.

In DNA, the CDR3 is TGCGCCAGCAGCCGCCTTCTAGCGACGAACACCGGGGAGCTGTTTTTT. Translating gives CASSRLLATNTGELFF. V gene TRBV5-1 combines with J gene TRBJ2-2; D may be TRBD2 (6 bases). V lost 4 bases, J lost 0 bases, and 13 bases lay in between. The CDR3 contains 16 residues. Germline V CDR1 and CDR2: SGHRS, YFSETQ.

The chain joins TRBV9 to TRBJ2-2; D is perhaps TRBD1 (7 bases). V was pared by 0 bases and J by 7 bases, with 13 bases between. Germline V gene sequence: CDR1 SGDLS, CDR2 YYNGEE. The CDR3 is made up of 15 amino acids. The CDR3 DNA follows: TGTGCCAGCAGCGTAGCTCAGGGGGGAGGCGGGGAGCTGTTTTTT. Translated, it gives CASSVAQGGGGELFF.

J is TRBJ1-1 and V is TRBV27, with D possibly being TRBD1 (6 bases). This CDR3 has 14 amino acids. The germline V and J ends were trimmed by 6 bases and 4 bases, with 15 bases remaining between them. Germline V CDR1 and CDR2: MNHEY, SMNVEV (reference sequence). CDR3 coding DNA: TGTGCCAGCAGGCTTACAGGGCGGTCCACTGAAGCTTTCTTT. It is translated as CASRLTGRSTEAFF.

Worth noting for this clone: The same CDR3 can be traced to other DNA sequences in this sample. This sequence joins TRBV6-5 and TRBJ1-5, with D maybe TRBD1 (5 bases). Germline-derived CDR1 and CDR2 are MNHEY and SVGAGI. The CDR3 covers 14 residues. Deletions cut 2 bases from V and 3 bases from J, with 8 bases between. CDR3: CASSYGAVNQPQHF. The CDR3 DNA follows: TGTGCCAGCAGTTACGGGGCAGTCAATCAGCCCCAGCATTTT.

The chain combines TRBV6-1 with TRBJ1-2; 7 bases align to TRBD1. The germline CDR1 and CDR2 sequences are MNHNS and SASEGT. The CDR3 is made up of 15 amino acids. V shed 1 base, J shed 8 bases, and the junction held 10 bases outside the gene matches. The CDR3 DNA reads TGTGCCAGCAGTGAAGATTTTAACAGGGGTCGGGGCTACACCTTC. Its protein is CASSEDFNRGRGYTF.

The J gene is TRBJ1-1, the V gene TRBV6-4, with 7 bases fitting TRBD1. From germline, CDR1 is MRHNA and CDR2 SNTAGT. The CDR3 has 15 amino acids. The V gene end was trimmed by 5 bases and the J gene end by 6 bases; junction bases not matched to a gene: 12. The CDR3 protein is CASSKDQGQAAEAFF. CDR3 nucleotide sequence: TGTGCCAGCAGTAAGGACCAAGGACAGGCGGCTGAAGCTTTCTTT.

V is TRBV19 and J is TRBJ1-5; 7 bases are a match to TRBD1. The length of the CDR3 is 15 residues. CDR1 and CDR2 from the germline V gene are LNHDA and SQIVND (reference sequence). Trimming removed 2 bases from V and 6 bases from J; junction bases left unmatched: 7. Here the CDR3 DNA reads TGTGCCAGTAGTATATCTACAGGGGTAAGTCAGCCCCAGCATTTT. Its translation is CASSISTGVSQPQHF.

The chain joins TRBV7-7 to TRBJ1-1, with D tentatively TRBD1 (5 bases). V dropped 5 bases and J dropped 4 bases, with 32 bases sitting between them. CDR3 length: 20 amino acids. CDR1 SSHAT and CDR2 FNYEAQ come from the germline V gene (reference sequence). The CDR3 DNA follows: TGTGCCAGCAGCCCCAGAGGGAGGACAAGGTATTTGGTGGTTTGCACTGAAGCTTTCTTT. Amino acid sequence: CASSPRGRTRYLVVCTEAFF.

This rearrangement joins TRBV27 to TRBJ2-6; D remains unclear. Trimming stripped 5 bases from V and 4 bases from J, with 18 bases between. The germline V gene has CDR1 MNHEY and CDR2 SMNVEV (reference sequence). The CDR3 has 17 residues. CDR3 loop: CASSPRLGRTGANVLTF. CDR3 bases: TGTGCCAGCAGTCCTAGATTAGGGCGAACCGGGGCCAACGTCCTGACTTTC.

This clone was picked up many times. This rearrangement joins TRBV7-9 to TRBJ1-1; TRBD1 agrees at 8 bases. CDR1 is SEHNR and CDR2 is FQNEAQ in the germline V gene (reference sequence). V dropped 5 bases and J dropped 0; count of bases not matched to a gene: 5. The CDR3 is made up of 15 amino acids. The CDR3 loop is CASSPQGGMNTEAFF. The CDR3, as DNA: TGTGCCAGCAGCCCACAGGGGGGGATGAACACTGAAGCTTTCTTT.

This chain uses TRBV5-1 with TRBJ2-7, with TRBD1 identical over 7 bases. In germline, CDR1 is SGHRS, CDR2 YFSETQ. After removal of 4 bases from V and 5 bases from J, the junction contained 15 bases not matched to a gene. This CDR3 comprises 16 residues. This chain's CDR3 is CASSQPDRARRNEQYF. The CDR3 DNA follows: TGCGCCAGCAGCCAACCCGACAGGGCCCGTCGGAACGAGCAGTACTTC.

The rearrangement uses TRBV19 and TRBJ2-7, with 7 bases fitting TRBD1. From germline, CDR1 is LNHDA and CDR2 SQIVND (reference sequence). The CDR3 loop spans 14 amino acids. The ends lost 3 bases at V and 3 bases at J; junction bases unmatched: 5. The CDR3 DNA sequence: TGTGCCAGTAGTATGAAGGGGGCAGGCTACGAGCAGTACTTC. Translating gives CASSMKGAGYEQYF.

J is TRBJ2-3 and V is TRBV4-3; 10 bases align to TRBD2. The germline V gene encodes CDR1 LGHNA and CDR2 YSLEER. There are 16 residues in the CDR3. The V segment lost 1 base and the J segment 6 bases; nucleotides outside the gene matches: 7. For the CDR3, the DNA is TGCGCCAGCAGCCAAGTCCCGGGACTAGCGACGGATACGCAGTATTTT. Its translation is CASSQVPGLATDTQYF.

The chain uses TRBV27 and TRBJ2-2; D may be TRBD1 (6 bases). The V end lost 8 bases, the J end lost 0 bases, and 10 bases lay between the germline ends. The CDR3 spans 14 residues. The germline V gene encodes CDR1 MNHEY and CDR2 SMNVEV (reference sequence). The CDR3 loop is CASLGTTNTGELFF. CDR3 sequence (DNA): TGTGCCAGCCTCGGGACAACGAACACCGGGGAGCTGTTTTTT.

The CDR3 spells CASSQDPGLAGNLYEQYF. CDR3 nucleotides: TGCGCCAGCAGCCAAGATCCGGGACTAGCGGGGAACCTATACGAGCAGTACTTC. The V and J genes are TRBV4-3 and TRBJ2-7; TRBD2 matches 13 bases. Trimming cost V 0 bases and J 4 bases; bases outside gene matches: 9. This CDR3 contains 18 residues. The V gene's germline CDR1 is LGHNA and CDR2 YSLEER.

J is TRBJ1-1 and V is TRBV25-1; 9 bases are a match to TRBD1. Germline trimming cut 4 bases from V and 5 bases from J; bases unmatched to any gene: 8. The CDR3 consists of 15 residues. Per the germline V gene, CDR1 is MGHDK and CDR2 is SYGVNS. CDR3 DNA sequence: TGTGCCAGCAGTGCAGCCGGGACAGGGAAAACTGAAGCTTTCTTT. Residues: CASSAAGTGKTEAFF. Using reference TRBV25-1 and TRBJ1-1 for the parts outside the CDR3, the full variable domain is EADIYQTPRYLVIGTGKKITLECSQTMGHDKMYWYQQDPGMELHLIHYSYGVNSTEKGDLSSESTVSRIRTEHFPLTLESARPSHTSQYLCASSAAGTGKTEAFFGQGTRLTVV.

The CDR3 DNA reads TGCGCCAGCAGTCCAACAGGGGAAGGTTCACCCCTCCACTTT. Its translation: CASSPTGEGSPLHF. This chain links TRBV5-1 with TRBJ1-6; 7 positions agree with TRBD1. There are 14 residues in the CDR3. Germline V gives CDR1 SGHRS, CDR2 YFSETQ. V lost 5 bases to trimming and J lost 9 bases; unmatched junction nucleotides: 8.

J is TRBJ2-2 and V is TRBV5-1, with 10 positions matching TRBD1. Germline V gene data show CDR1 as SGHRS and CDR2 as YFSETQ. V lost 1 base and J lost 5; bases outside the gene matches: 14. The CDR3 runs 19 residues. The CDR3 sequence: CASSLSNPMTGGRTGELFF. In nucleotides, the CDR3 is TGCGCCAGCAGCTTGTCCAACCCGATGACAGGGGGCCGGACCGGGGAGCTGTTTTTT.

In its sample, this clone was seen a few times. The V and J genes are TRBV6-4 and TRBJ1-1, with TRBD1 as a possible D gene (6 bases). CDR3 length equals 13 residues. V was pared by 9 bases and J by 1 base, with 12 bases between. Germline V gene data show CDR1 as MRHNA and CDR2 as SNTAGT. The CDR3 sequence: CASARGPNTEAFF. CDR3 nucleotide sequence: TGTGCCAGTGCCAGGGGTCCGAACACTGAAGCTTTCTTT.

This clone was seen just once. Written as DNA, the CDR3 is TGTGCCAGCAGTCTACAATTTGGGGGGGGCCAAGAGACCCAGTACTTC. Translated, it gives CASSLQFGGGQETQYF. The V and J genes are TRBV6-6 and TRBJ2-5; 7 bases line up with TRBD2. The CDR3 has 16 residues. With V trimmed by 5 bases and J by 1 base, 10 bases remained unmatched. In germline, CDR1 is MNHNY, CDR2 SVGAGI (reference sequence).

The gene calls are TRBV19 and TRBJ1-4; possibly TRBD1 for D (5 bases). This CDR3 is 12 amino acids long. The V gene lost 7 bases and the J gene lost 8 bases, with 11 bases spanning the gap. Germline-derived CDR1 and CDR2 are LNHDA and SQIVND (reference sequence). The CDR3 is CASMGRIEKLFF. The CDR3 DNA reads as TGTGCCAGTATGGGGCGTATCGAAAAACTGTTTTTT.

The rearrangement links TRBV5-1 to TRBJ1-4; 7 bases are a match to TRBD1. With 0 bases clipped from V and 6 bases from J, the junction kept 8 bases outside the gene matches. Germline loops: CDR1 SGHRS, CDR2 YFSETQ. This CDR3 is built from 16 residues. The DNA of the CDR3 is TGCGCCAGCAGCTTGGGACAGGGTAGGGGCTATGAAAAACTGTTTTTT. Its protein is CASSLGQGRGYEKLFF.

In DNA form, the CDR3 reads TGTGCCAGCAGTTACTCGACCAGGGGGCTTGAGACCCAGTACTTC. It translates to CASSYSTRGLETQYF. This chain connects TRBV6-6 to TRBJ2-5, with 8 bases aligning to TRBD1. This CDR3 region has 15 residues. Losses at the gene ends were 0 bases for V and 5 bases for J; bases not matched to a gene: 5. Germline V gives CDR1 MNHNY, CDR2 SVGAGI (reference sequence).

The chain is built from TRBV9 and TRBJ2-5, with 7 bases lining up with TRBD2. V trimming: 4 bases; J trimming: 1 base; junction bases outside the gene matches: 10. There are 16 residues in the CDR3. Germline V gene sequence: CDR1 SGDLS, CDR2 YYNGEE. The CDR3 nucleotides read TGTGCCAGCAGCCCACGCATATCTAGCGGCCAAGAGACCCAGTACTTC. Its protein product is CASSPRISSGQETQYF.